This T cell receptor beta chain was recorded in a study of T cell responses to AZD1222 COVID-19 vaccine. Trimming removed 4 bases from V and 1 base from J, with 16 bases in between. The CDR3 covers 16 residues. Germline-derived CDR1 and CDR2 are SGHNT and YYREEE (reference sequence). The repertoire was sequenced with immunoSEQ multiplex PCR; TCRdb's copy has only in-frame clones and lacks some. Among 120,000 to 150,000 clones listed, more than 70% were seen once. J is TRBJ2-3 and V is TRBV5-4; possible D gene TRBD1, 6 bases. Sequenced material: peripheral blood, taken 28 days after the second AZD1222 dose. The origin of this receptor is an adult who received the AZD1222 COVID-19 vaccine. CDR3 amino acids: CASSNYRARRTDTQYF. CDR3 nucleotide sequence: TGTGCCAGCAGCAACTACAGGGCTCGTCGCACAGATACGCAGTATTTT.